What follows is one T cell receptor beta chain and its context. Reverse transcription of roughly 0.5 to 1 ug RNA was carried out with random hexamers. Using its own MiXCR run on the immunoSEQ multiplex PCR reads, TCRdb lists one record per CDR3 protein. The profile shows 150,000 to 200,000 distinct CDR3 sequences, around 94% of them singletons. The CDR3 runs 13 residues. The V end was cut by 4 bases, the J end by 0 bases, with 4 bases between. Per germline, CDR1 SGHNT and CDR2 YENEEA. The sample originates from a study of CD8 T cells in Susac syndrome. On the study more broadly: Clinically active disease was present in five or six of the sequenced Susac syndrome patients. Roughly eight of these patients were in remission.

Sequencing used CD4+ T cells from PBMCs. This clonotype was obtained from a human donor with Susac syndrome. The chain combines TRBV11-3 with TRBJ2-1; D is undetermined. The CDR3, as DNA: TGTGCCAGCAGCTGGGCCTCCTACAATGAGCAGTTCTTC. This sequence encodes CASSWASYNEQFF. Filled out from reference TRBV11-3 and TRBJ2-1, the complete variable domain reads EAGVVQSPRYKIIEKKQPVAFWCNPISGHNTLYWYLQNLGQGPELLIRYENEEAVDDSQLPKDRFSAERLKGVDSTLKIQPAELGDSAVYLCASSWASYNEQFFGPGTRLTVL.